Presented here are 14 T cell receptor beta chains from one specimen sequenced in a study of T cell responses to AZD1222 COVID-19 vaccine. TCRdb keeps only in-frame clones here, not all; method: immunoSEQ multiplex PCR. The repertoire includes over 75,000 clones, about nine tenths of them detected once, and about 2.2% sits in the top ten. The sequencing used peripheral blood, collected on day 0 of AZD1222 vaccination. The receptors derive from an adult in good health.

This rearrangement joins TRBV27 to TRBJ1-5; 7 bases map to TRBD1. The CDR3 is 15 amino acids. The V segment lost 3 bases and the J segment 4 bases; nucleotides outside the gene matches: 6. Germline CDR1 and CDR2: MNHEY and SMNVEV (reference sequence). The CDR3 DNA follows: TGTGCCAGCAGTTTGTGGCAGGGGGGGAATCAGCCCCAGCATTTT. This gives the protein CASSLWQGGNQPQHF.

Comments on this clone: The limits of the CDR3 on the DNA are not certain, so only TCRdb's listed CDR3 is given. The chain is built from TRBV12-3 or TRBV12-4 and TRBJ1-1; TRBD1 reflects the table's D call only, with no check against the DNA. The CDR3 has 13 residues if both end residues are counted. The CDR3 here is CASSFRARGEAFF.

V gene TRBV6-5 combines with J gene TRBJ2-7; 9 nucleotides match TRBD2. This CDR3 spans 14 amino acids. V was clipped by 5 bases and J by 3 bases; unmatched bases: 5. Germline loops: CDR1 MNHEY, CDR2 SVGAGI. The CDR3 here is CASSPSGAIYEQYF. The CDR3 coding sequence is TGTGCCAGCAGTCCTAGCGGGGCGATCTACGAGCAGTACTTC.

The chain couples TRBV7-9 to TRBJ1-6, with D tentatively TRBD1 (6 bases). The CDR3 extends over 16 amino acids. Germline CDR1 and CDR2: SEHNR and FQNEAQ (reference sequence). Trimming took 4 bases from V and 9 from J, leaving 19 bases between them. The CDR3 DNA sequence: TGTGCCAGCAGCTCCCTCCGGGGGGGGCGTTTTTCACCCCTCCACTTT. Its protein product is CASSSLRGGRFSPLHF.

The V and J genes are TRBV28 and TRBJ1-2; 8 bases map to TRBD1. The CDR3 runs 12 residues. Germline V gives CDR1 MDHEN, CDR2 SYDVKM. V dropped 7 bases and J dropped 4; count of bases not matched to a gene: 2. As DNA, the CDR3 is TGTGCCAGCACCGACAGGGGCTATGGCTACACCTTC. As protein: CASTDRGYGYTF.

V and J are TRBV12-5 and TRBJ2-5, with 8 bases aligning to TRBD2. The CDR3 is made up of 14 amino acids. Trimming at V came to 9 bases and at J to 0 bases, leaving 6 bases not matched to a gene. The germline V gene has CDR1 LGHNT and CDR2 FRNRAP. CDR3 sequence reads: CASLPGGYQETQYF. The CDR3 DNA follows: TGTGCTAGCCTACCGGGAGGGTACCAAGAGACCCAGTACTTC.

This clone was recorded only once. The rearrangement links TRBV11-2 to TRBJ2-7; 7 nucleotides match TRBD2. The V and J ends lost 5 bases and 3 bases, in that order; junction bases with no gene match: 1. Germline CDR1 reads SGHAT; CDR2 reads FQNNGV. The CDR3 totals 12 residues. The CDR3 region has the DNA TGTGCCAGCAGCCAGCGGGGCTACGAGCAGTACTTC. This codes for CASSQRGYEQYF.

The chain couples TRBV2 to TRBJ1-5; D is undetermined. The V and J ends lost 8 bases and 0 bases respectively, with 14 bases between them. This CDR3 has 15 amino acids. Germline-derived CDR1 and CDR2 are SNHLY and FYNNEI. CDR3 nucleotide sequence: TGTGCCAGCTCCCGAGTGGGGATTAGCAATCAGCCCCAGCATTTT. Its protein product is CASSRVGISNQPQHF.

This sequence joins TRBV4-1 and TRBJ1-5; D uncertain. Deletions cut 0 bases from V and 0 bases from J, with 9 bases between. The length of the CDR3 is 16 residues. Germline CDR1 is MGHRA and CDR2 is YSYEKL. The chain's CDR3 is CASSQEGSYSNQPQHF. DNA for the CDR3: TGCGCCAGCAGCCAAGAAGGGAGCTATAGCAATCAGCCCCAGCATTTT.

In this sample, this clone turned up once. This chain connects TRBV2 to TRBJ2-1; TRBD1 matches 10 bases. The length of the CDR3 is 15 residues. J lost 4 bases, V lost 8 bases, and 8 bases had no gene match. In germline, CDR1 is SNHLY, CDR2 FYNNEI. The CDR3 DNA sequence: TGTGCCAGCGCTAGGGACAGGGGAGGGTACAATGAGCAGTTCTTC. Translated: CASARDRGGYNEQFF.

This chain joins TRBV6-5 and TRBJ1-6; 7 nucleotides align to TRBD1. This CDR3 comprises 14 residues. Germline CDR1 and CDR2: MNHEY and SVGAGI. The junction had 7 bases not matched to a gene; V was cut back by 6 bases and J by 8 bases. CDR3 coding DNA: TGTGCCAGCAGGACGACAGGGCTTGATTCACCCCTCCACTTT. It yields the protein CASRTTGLDSPLHF.

The J gene is TRBJ1-5, the V gene TRBV12-2. TRBV12-2 is a known pseudogene. This CDR3 has 15 amino acids. CDR3 DNA sequence: TGTGCAAGTCGCTACACCGGGGGGTCCGATCAGCCCCAGCATTTT. It codes for CASRYTGGSDQPQHF.

The CDR3 nucleotides are TGTGCCAGCAGTTCGGGACAGGGGAACACTGAAGCTTTCTTT. Translation: CASSSGQGNTEAFF. The chain uses TRBV28 and TRBJ1-1; 9 positions match TRBD1. The CDR3 runs 14 residues. The germline gives CDR1 MDHEN, CDR2 SYDVKM. V lost 4 bases to trimming and J lost 1 base; unmatched junction nucleotides: 1.

The V and J genes are TRBV19 and TRBJ2-7; unclear D gene. V lost 6 bases and J 2 bases, leaving 11 bases between the germline ends. Germline lookup yields CDR1 LNHDA and CDR2 SQIVND (reference sequence). The CDR3 is made up of 13 amino acids. This chain's CDR3 is CASSRLTAYEQYF. CDR3 DNA sequence: TGTGCCAGTAGCAGGTTGACCGCCTACGAGCAGTACTTC.